The 20 T cell receptor beta chains in this list originate from one sample, sequenced in a study of blood T cells in healthy people across ages. With a J-beta primer mix and a sample-barcoded 5' primer, a second PCR ran 7 to 11 cycles. Via MiXCR, TCRdb re-called the 5' RACE reads, giving one row per CDR3 protein. The sample has hundreds of thousands of distinct CDR3 sequences, around 41% seen once. The sample consisted of blood. These receptor sequences come from an elderly man in good health.

This chain connects TRBV3-1 to TRBJ2-2; 14 bases map to TRBD2. Germline-derived CDR1 and CDR2 are LGHDT and YNNKEL (reference sequence). With 4 bases clipped from V and 3 bases from J, the junction kept 4 bases outside the gene matches. This CDR3 spans 17 amino acids. The CDR3 sequence is CASSLRGLAGDTGELFF. The CDR3 DNA follows: TGTGCCAGCAGCCTACGGGGACTAGCGGGAGACACCGGGGAGCTGTTTTTT.

This clonotype was picked up a small number of times. The chain recombines TRBV6-1 with TRBJ2-1; D might be TRBD1 (7 bases). There are 16 residues in the CDR3. V was trimmed by 7 bases and J by 3 bases, leaving 19 bases between them. CDR1 MNHNS and CDR2 SASEGT come from the germline V gene. The CDR3 coding sequence is TGTGCCAGCACCCACCAGGGGGGCTTTAGCTACAATGAGCAGTTCTTC. Its protein product is CASTHQGGFSYNEQFF.

V and J are TRBV9 and TRBJ2-3, with D tentatively TRBD2 (6 bases). Trimming shortened V by 0 bases and J by 1 base, and 12 bases separated the two germline ends. In germline, CDR1 is SGDLS, CDR2 YYNGEE. The CDR3 has 16 amino acids. The CDR3 here is CASSVGGGAGTDTQYF. DNA of the CDR3: TGTGCCAGCAGCGTAGGGGGAGGAGCGGGCACAGATACGCAGTATTTT.

Note on this clonotype: This may come from a read error, since a much larger clone is one base off. The rearrangement links TRBV29-1 to TRBJ2-4, with TRBD2 as a possible D gene (7 bases). Trimming pared 3 bases from V and 13 bases from J, leaving 16 bases between. The germline CDR1 and CDR2 sequences are SQVTM and ANQGSEA. This CDR3 is built from 12 residues. The CDR3 sequence: CSVDSGDYVQYF. CDR3 nucleotide sequence: TGCAGCGTTGATTCAGGGGACTACGTGCAGTACTTC.

V gene TRBV30 combines with J gene TRBJ2-4; 9 bases match TRBD1. Germline CDR1 reads GTSNPN; CDR2 reads SVGIG (reference sequence). This CDR3 is built from 16 residues. Trimming at V came to 6 bases and at J to 8 bases, leaving 17 bases not matched to a gene. Here the CDR3 DNA reads TGTGCCTGTTCCGGGACAGGGCTTCCCCAAATGGACATTCAGTACTTC. Its translation: CACSGTGLPQMDIQYF.

The sample holds a few counts of this clonotype. V is TRBV7-2 and J is TRBJ1-1, with a weak D call TRBD1 (5 bases). Germline V lookup: CDR1 SGHTA, CDR2 FQGNSA. The CDR3 extends over 14 amino acids. Deletions cut 6 bases from V and 0 bases from J, with 11 bases between. CDR3 DNA: TGTGCCAGCAGTGCAGGGTTCATGAACACTGAAGCTTTCTTT. As protein: CASSAGFMNTEAFF.

V is TRBV6-2 or TRBV6-3 and J is TRBJ1-6; 10 bases match TRBD1. CDR3 length equals 15 residues. V shed 5 bases, J shed 10 bases, and the junction held 8 bases outside the gene matches. CDR1 MNHEY and CDR2 SVGEGT come from the germline V gene. The CDR3 nucleotides read TGTGCCAGCAGTCCCCTCCGGGACAGGGGCTCACCCCTCCACTTT. It codes for CASSPLRDRGSPLHF.

The chain employs TRBV3-1 and TRBJ1-6, with D possibly matching TRBD1 (6 bases). Trimming stripped 4 bases from V and 4 bases from J, with 11 bases between. Per the germline V gene, CDR1 is LGHDT and CDR2 is YNNKEL (reference sequence). This CDR3 region has 15 residues. The CDR3 sequence is CASSPSTGYNSPLHF. CDR3 bases: TGTGCCAGCAGCCCCTCAACAGGGTATAATTCACCCCTCCACTTT.

This clonotype was detected a few times. The chain combines TRBV5-1 with TRBJ1-5, with 10 nucleotides matching TRBD1. J lost 8 bases, V lost 0 bases, and 5 bases had no gene match. This CDR3 comprises 15 residues. The germline V gene has CDR1 SGHRS and CDR2 YFSETQ. The CDR3: CASSLGQGAREPQHF. The CDR3 nucleotides read TGCGCCAGCAGCTTGGGACAGGGGGCTAGGGAGCCCCAGCATTTT.

The chain recombines TRBV5-1 with TRBJ2-7, with D tentatively TRBD1 or TRBD2 (5 bases each). This CDR3 is built from 14 residues. Germline values: CDR1 SGHRS, CDR2 YFSETQ. Trimming took 2 bases from V and 7 from J, leaving 16 bases between them. CDR3: CASSFRDGYNEQYF. The CDR3 region has the DNA TGCGCCAGCAGCTTCCGGGACGGGTACAATGAGCAGTACTTC.

The CDR3 DNA reads TGTGCCAGCAGCCCCCCTAGCGGGAGGGCCAATGAGCAGTTCTTC. Amino acids: CASSPPSGRANEQFF. This chain joins TRBV12-3 or TRBV12-4 and TRBJ2-1; 12 positions match TRBD2. CDR3 size: 15 residues. The J segment lost 6 bases and the V segment lost 6 bases, leaving 6 bases of the junction unmatched.

Ten or more counts support this clonotype. The chain uses TRBV5-1 and TRBJ1-1; the D is unclear. Trimming removed 0 bases from V and 6 bases from J, with 12 bases in between. This CDR3 region has 14 residues. Germline V gene sequence: CDR1 SGHRS, CDR2 YFSETQ. The CDR3 coding sequence is TGCGCCAGCAGCTTGGGGGTCCCTGATCCTGAAGCTTTCTTT. Amino acids: CASSLGVPDPEAFF.

The gene calls are TRBV20-1 and TRBJ2-5; 7 bases fit TRBD2. Germline V gives CDR1 DFQATT, CDR2 SNEGSKA (reference sequence). With 6 bases clipped from V and 11 bases from J, the junction kept 18 bases outside the gene matches. The CDR3 spans 14 residues. This CDR3 reads CSAKTTSGMVGQYF. CDR3 DNA sequence: TGCAGTGCCAAGACTACGAGCGGGATGGTGGGGCAGTACTTC.

This sequence joins TRBV11-2 and TRBJ2-1, with a tentative D call TRBD1 (5 bases). V was pared by 3 bases and J by 6 bases, with 12 bases between. Germline assignment: CDR1 SGHAT and CDR2 FQNNGV. This CDR3 spans 14 amino acids. The CDR3 protein is CASSLGRGSNEQFF. DNA of the CDR3: TGTGCCAGCAGCTTGGGAAGGGGCTCCAATGAGCAGTTCTTC.

The V and J genes are TRBV20-1 and TRBJ2-1; TRBD2 aligns across 9 bases. The CDR3 sequence is 15 residues long. Germline V gene lookup returns CDR1 DFQATT and CDR2 SNEGSKA (reference sequence). V shed 3 bases and J 5 bases; nucleotides not matched to a gene: 8. CDR3 region: CSASGGRAGHNEQFF. CDR3 sequence (DNA): TGCAGTGCTAGCGGCGGGAGGGCCGGACACAATGAGCAGTTCTTC.

CDR3 loop: CASSSGTGGRYEQYF. The DNA for the CDR3 is TGTGCCAGCAGCTCCGGGACAGGGGGCCGTTATGAGCAGTACTTC. The chain has TRBV7-2 and TRBJ2-7; 12 bases match TRBD1. Trimming cost V 4 bases and J 7 bases; bases outside gene matches: 8. Germline CDR1 and CDR2: SGHTA and FQGNSA. The CDR3 is 15 residues long.

Only a few counts were recorded for this clonotype. V is TRBV7-2 and J is TRBJ2-3; 10 positions match TRBD2. This CDR3 has 19 residues. Germline V gene data show CDR1 as SGHTA and CDR2 as FQGNSA. V trimming: 0 bases; J trimming: 2 bases; junction bases outside the gene matches: 11. In DNA form, the CDR3 reads TGTGCCAGCAGCTTAGCGGGAGCTAGCGGGAGTTTTCCCACAGATACGCAGTATTTT. This codes for CASSLAGASGSFPTDTQYF.

The sample holds a few counts of this clonotype. The chain joins TRBV7-2 to TRBJ1-2; no clear D. Trimming removed 2 bases from V and 7 bases from J, with 8 bases in between. Germline values: CDR1 SGHTA, CDR2 FQGNSA. The CDR3 runs 12 residues. The CDR3 protein is CASSLPQSGYTF. For the CDR3, the DNA is TGTGCCAGCAGCTTACCCCAATCTGGCTACACCTTC.

V is TRBV3-1 and J is TRBJ1-1; D is ambiguous. The length of the CDR3 is 14 residues. CDR1 is LGHDT and CDR2 is YNNKEL in the germline V gene (reference sequence). Between the trimmed V and J ends, which lost 1 base and 6 bases, there was a span of 12 bases. In nucleotides, the CDR3 is TGTGCCAGCAGCCAAGTGGTGGCGGGAGCTGAAGCTTTCTTT. Its protein is CASSQVVAGAEAFF.

There are many counts of this clonotype. This chain links TRBV29-1 with TRBJ2-3; D call uncertain. The V gene lost 6 bases and the J gene lost 1 base, with 11 bases spanning the gap. Germline loops: CDR1 SQVTM, CDR2 ANQGSEA. The length of the CDR3 is 13 residues. For the CDR3, the DNA is TGCAGCGTAACACAAGAGCGCACAGATACGCAGTATTTT. Its translation: CSVTQERTDTQYF.